The 29 T cell receptor beta chains listed next were all sequenced from one sample in a study of shared clonotypes between healthy human individuals. Only in-frame clones appear in the TCRdb table, and some are missing; sequencing was by immunoSEQ multiplex PCR. The sample lists approximately 810,000 clones, over 90% occurring once. Selected positively for CCR7 and CD45RO-negative, naive CD8 cells excluded terminally differentiated effector memory CD45RA+ cells. Sequencing used naive CD8+ T cells sorted from blood. Receptors were obtained from a man under 40 in good health.

The V and J genes are TRBV4-3 and TRBJ2-7; no clear D. Per germline, CDR1 LGHNA and CDR2 YSLEER. Trimming cost V 0 bases and J 2 bases, with 11 bases left between them. CDR3 length: 15 residues. CDR3 nucleotides: TGCGCCAGCAGCCAAGAGCTCGGTACGCCCTACGAGCAGTACTTC. Residues: CASSQELGTPYEQYF.

The V gene is TRBV7-9, the J gene TRBJ1-4; D not resolved. The germline V gene encodes CDR1 SEHNR and CDR2 FQNEAQ (reference sequence). CDR3 length: 14 amino acids. Trimming stripped 5 bases from V and 6 bases from J, with 13 bases between. The CDR3, as DNA: TGTGCCAGCAGCGAGGATGCCGTCCATGAAAAACTGTTTTTT. Translation gives CASSEDAVHEKLFF.

The rearrangement joins TRBV27 to TRBJ1-2, with D maybe TRBD1 (5 bases). V gave up 3 bases and J gave up 5 bases, with 16 bases separating them. The CDR3 is 15 amino acids. Germline V CDR1 and CDR2: MNHEY, SMNVEV (reference sequence). The CDR3 DNA sequence: TGTGCCAGCAGTTTTTTGGCCGACAGACTTTATGGCTACACCTTC. This codes for CASSFLADRLYGYTF.

CDR3 nucleotide sequence: TGTGCCAGCAGTTACTCGGAAGGTTACGAGCAGTACTTC. Residues: CASSYSEGYEQYF. The chain has TRBV6-6 and TRBJ2-7; D remains ambiguous. V was clipped by 0 bases and J by 4 bases, with 7 bases between them. The CDR3 consists of 13 residues. CDR1 and CDR2 from the germline V gene are MNHNY and SVGAGI (reference sequence).

The V call is TRBV30, the J call TRBJ2-3; 7 bases match TRBD2. CDR3 size: 15 residues. Germline CDR1 is GTSNPN and CDR2 is SVGIG (reference sequence). Trimming cost V 3 bases and J 8 bases; bases outside gene matches: 14. The chain's CDR3 is CAWRDQGGSRGTQYF. CDR3 DNA: TGTGCCTGGAGGGACCAAGGCGGGAGTAGAGGTACGCAGTATTTT.

The chain has TRBV28 and TRBJ2-2; D is unclear. V lost 5 bases, J lost 3 bases, and 1 base lay in between. The CDR3 is 11 amino acids. Germline values: CDR1 MDHEN, CDR2 SYDVKM. CDR3 nucleotide sequence: TGTGCCAGCAGTGACACCGGGGAGCTGTTTTTT. Translating gives CASSDTGELFF. Drawing the rest from reference TRBV28 and TRBJ2-2, the complete variable domain is DVKVTQSSRYLVKRTGEKVFLECVQDMDHENMFWYRQDPGLGLRLIYFSYDVKMKEKGDIPEGYSVSREKKERFSLILESASTNQTSMYLCASSDTGELFFGEGSRLTVL.

This chain connects TRBV7-2 to TRBJ2-2, with 7 nucleotides matching TRBD2. Germline-derived CDR1 and CDR2 are SGHTA and FQGNSA. With 2 bases clipped from V and 6 bases from J, the junction kept 9 bases outside the gene matches. The CDR3 covers 16 residues. CDR3 protein: CASSLSSGPVAGELFF. Written as DNA, the CDR3 is TGTGCCAGCAGCTTAAGTAGCGGGCCAGTCGCCGGGGAGCTGTTTTTT.

The sample holds one count of this clone. This sequence joins TRBV2 and TRBJ1-4; D is unresolved. The germline V gene has CDR1 SNHLY and CDR2 FYNNEI. V lost 5 bases to trimming and J lost 2 bases, with 12 bases between them. The CDR3 is 15 residues long. As DNA, the CDR3 is TGTGCCAGCAGTCGGTCCCAGGCCACTAATGAAAAACTGTTTTTT. Translated, it gives CASSRSQATNEKLFF.

The CDR3 loop reads CASSLGPNYEQYF. For the CDR3, the DNA is TGTGCCAGCAGCTTAGGACCCAACTACGAGCAGTACTTC. This chain uses TRBV9 with TRBJ2-7; D uncertain. V was shortened by 4 bases and J by 3 bases, with 11 bases between the two germline ends. The CDR3 extends over 13 amino acids. Germline V gene lookup returns CDR1 SGDLS and CDR2 YYNGEE. Full variable domain (outside the CDR3, taken from reference TRBV9 and TRBJ2-7): DSGVTQTPKHLITATGQRVTLRCSPRSGDLSVYWYQQSLDQGLQFLIQYYNGEERAKGNILERFSAQQFPDLHSELNLSSLELGDSALYFCASSLGPNYEQYFGPGTRLTVT.

The rearrangement links TRBV7-9 to TRBJ1-3, with 8 nucleotides matching TRBD1. The CDR3 is 16 residues long. The V gene end was trimmed by 3 bases and the J gene end by 2 bases; junction bases not matched to a gene: 6. Germline-derived CDR1 and CDR2 are SEHNR and FQNEAQ (reference sequence). For the CDR3, the DNA is TGTGCCAGCAGCTTTGCGACAGGGGATCCTGGAAACACCATATATTTT. Its protein is CASSFATGDPGNTIYF. Full variable domain (remainder filled in from reference TRBV7-9 and TRBJ1-3): DTGVSQNPRHKITKRGQNVTFRCDPISEHNRLYWYRQTLGQGPEFLTYFQNEAQLEKSRLLSDRFSAERPKGSFSTLEIQRTEQGDSAMYLCASSFATGDPGNTIYFGEGSWLTVV.

This clone is labeled medium-sized. The chain combines TRBV19 with TRBJ1-2, with a weak D call TRBD1 (5 bases). The CDR3 is 13 residues long. Looked up from germline, CDR1 is LNHDA and CDR2 is SQIVND (reference sequence). Trimming stripped 10 bases from V and 0 bases from J, with 12 bases between. In DNA form, the CDR3 reads TGTGCCACTCGGGACGGTTCTAACTATGGCTACACCTTC. It translates to CATRDGSNYGYTF. Combining the CDR3 with reference TRBV19 and TRBJ1-2 gives the whole variable domain DGGITQSPKYLFRKEGQNVTLSCEQNLNHDAMYWYRQDPGQGLRLIYYSQIVNDFQKGDIAEGYSVSREKKESFPLTVTSAQKNPTAFYLCATRDGSNYGYTFGSGTRLTVV.

V and J are TRBV28 and TRBJ2-7; a possible D gene is TRBD1 (5 bases). The CDR3 contains 13 residues. Germline values: CDR1 MDHEN, CDR2 SYDVKM. Trimming shortened V by 4 bases and J by 2 bases, and 9 bases separated the two germline ends. CDR3 bases: TGTGCCAGCAGTTACAGGTCCGCCTACGAGCAGTACTTC. Its translation: CASSYRSAYEQYF.

This chain uses TRBV5-5 with TRBJ2-7; D is undetermined. Germline V gene lookup returns CDR1 SGHKS and CDR2 YYEKEE (reference sequence). CDR3 length equals 15 residues. The V end lost 0 bases, the J end lost 0 bases, and 10 bases lay between the germline ends. The CDR3 sequence: CASSLEAASSYEQYF. DNA for the CDR3: TGTGCCAGCAGCTTGGAGGCGGCGAGCTCCTACGAGCAGTACTTC.

This clone appeared once. The chain links TRBV7-9 to TRBJ2-3; D gene ambiguous. The V and J ends lost 0 bases and 6 bases respectively, with 10 bases between them. The CDR3 has 14 amino acids. Germline V gives CDR1 SEHNR, CDR2 FQNEAQ (reference sequence). The chain's CDR3 is CASSLAENPDTQYF. CDR3 DNA: TGTGCCAGCAGCTTAGCGGAGAACCCCGATACGCAGTATTTT.

The chain employs TRBV9 and TRBJ1-4; 7 bases align to TRBD1. Per the germline V gene, CDR1 is SGDLS and CDR2 is YYNGEE. The CDR3 totals 15 residues. The V gene end was trimmed by 6 bases and the J gene end by 5 bases; junction bases not matched to a gene: 10. CDR3 bases: TGTGCCAGCACGCAAGGGGGCAGCCTAAATGAAAAACTGTTTTTT. This encodes CASTQGGSLNEKLFF.

The chain links TRBV16 to TRBJ2-1; TRBD2 might be the D (7 bases). Trimming pared 7 bases from V and 4 bases from J, leaving 17 bases between. The CDR3 sequence is 15 residues long. Germline V gene lookup returns CDR1 KGHSY and CDR2 FQNENV. CDR3 sequence: CASTRSRGGYNEQFF. The CDR3 nucleotides read TGTGCCAGCACTCGATCGAGGGGGGGGTACAATGAGCAGTTCTTC.

This sequence joins TRBV7-8 and TRBJ2-1, with 14 bases lining up with TRBD2. After removal of 5 bases from V and 9 bases from J, the junction contained 6 bases not matched to a gene. CDR3 length: 15 amino acids. Germline V CDR1 and CDR2: SGHVS, FQNEAQ. The CDR3 region has the DNA TGTGCCAGCAGCGAGACTAGCGGGAGGGCCTTTGAGCAGTTCTTC. Amino acid sequence: CASSETSGRAFEQFF.

The rearrangement links TRBV11-2 to TRBJ2-7, with 11 bases aligning to TRBD2. Germline lookup yields CDR1 SGHAT and CDR2 FQNNGV. The CDR3 is 15 residues long. Unmatched junction bases numbered 5, after V lost 3 bases and J lost 4 bases. The CDR3 region has the DNA TGTGCCAGCAGCTTTTCGAGGACTAGCGGGTACGAGCAGTACTTC. Encoded protein: CASSFSRTSGYEQYF.

The V gene is TRBV14, the J gene TRBJ1-1, with no clear D. V was clipped by 5 bases and J by 0 bases, with 10 bases between them. The CDR3 is 14 residues long. Germline CDR1 is SGHDN and CDR2 is FVKESK. The DNA of the CDR3 is TGTGCCAGCAGCTTAGGACGGTTGAACACTGAAGCTTTCTTT. This sequence encodes CASSLGRLNTEAFF. Drawing the rest from reference TRBV14 and TRBJ1-1, the complete variable domain is EAGVTQFPSHSVIEKGQTVTLRCDPISGHDNLYWYRRVMGKEIKFLLHFVKESKQDESGMPNNRFLAERTGGTYSTLKVQPAELEDSGVYFCASSLGRLNTEAFFGQGTRLTVV.

A note on this clone: Other DNA sequences from this sample encode an identical CDR3 as well. The V and J genes are TRBV20-1 and TRBJ2-5; no clear D. CDR3 size: 11 residues. The germline gives CDR1 DFQATT, CDR2 SNEGSKA (reference sequence). Between the trimmed V and J ends, which lost 6 bases and 4 bases, there was a span of 9 bases. CDR3 sequence: CSAGTLETQYF. DNA of the CDR3: TGCAGTGCGGGAACTTTAGAGACCCAGTACTTC.

This clone was recorded once. CDR3 residues: CASSSGQAGAPNEKLFF. For the CDR3, the DNA is TGTGCCAGCAGCTCGGGACAGGCGGGGGCTCCTAATGAAAAACTGTTTTTT. This chain joins TRBV7-9 and TRBJ1-4; 8 bases are shared with TRBD1. CDR1 SEHNR and CDR2 FQNEAQ come from the germline V gene (reference sequence). Trimming took 4 bases from V and 3 from J; bases not matched to a gene: 10. This CDR3 comprises 17 residues.

The J gene is TRBJ1-1, the V gene TRBV19; TRBD1 might be the D (5 bases). V was pared by 3 bases and J by 3 bases, with 17 bases between. The length of the CDR3 is 16 residues. CDR1 is LNHDA, CDR2 SQIVND, per germline (reference sequence). For the CDR3, the DNA is TGTGCCAGTAGTATTATGGCAGGGTATACGGACACTGAAGCTTTCTTT. It encodes CASSIMAGYTDTEAFF. The full variable domain, completed using reference TRBV19 and TRBJ1-1, is DGGITQSPKYLFRKEGQNVTLSCEQNLNHDAMYWYRQDPGQGLRLIYYSQIVNDFQKGDIAEGYSVSREKKESFPLTVTSAQKNPTAFYLCASSIMAGYTDTEAFFGQGTRLTVV.

CDR3 residues: CASSSYPREEETQYF. The CDR3, as DNA: TGTGCCAGCAGCTCATATCCGCGGGAGGAGGAGACCCAGTACTTC. This chain links TRBV7-2 with TRBJ2-5; 8 bases agree with TRBD2. This CDR3 has 15 amino acids. In germline, CDR1 is SGHTA, CDR2 FQGNSA. V gave up 4 bases and J gave up 5 bases; unmatched junction bases: 9.

The chain links TRBV5-8 to TRBJ2-7; weak D call: TRBD1 (5 bases). Germline assignment: CDR1 SGHTS and CDR2 YDEGEE. This CDR3 is 13 amino acids long. V was pared by 9 bases and J by 0 bases, with 13 bases between. The CDR3 region is CAIIYRNSYEQYF. Written as DNA, the CDR3 is TGTGCCATCATCTACAGGAACTCCTACGAGCAGTACTTC.

This sequence joins TRBV29-1 and TRBJ1-2, with D perhaps TRBD1 (5 bases). The CDR3 has 11 residues. Germline assignment: CDR1 SQVTM and CDR2 ANQGSEA. Trimming pared 0 bases from V and 7 bases from J, leaving 6 bases between. The DNA for the CDR3 is TGCAGCGTTGAAGACAGGGTTGGCTACACCTTC. The encoded protein is CSVEDRVGYTF.

This clone has only one observation. The chain employs TRBV28 and TRBJ1-1, with a possible D match to TRBD1 (5 bases). Germline V lookup: CDR1 MDHEN, CDR2 SYDVKM. V lost 7 bases, J lost 5 bases, and 11 bases lay in between. The CDR3 loop spans 12 amino acids. As DNA, the CDR3 is TGTGCCAGCAAAGACAGTGGGACTGAAGCTTTCTTT. It yields the protein CASKDSGTEAFF.

V is TRBV2 and J is TRBJ2-7; 7 positions match TRBD2. V shed 4 bases and J 3 bases; nucleotides not matched to a gene: 12. The CDR3 totals 16 residues. From germline, CDR1 is SNHLY and CDR2 FYNNEI. The CDR3 sequence: CASSVPLASQIYEQYF. Written as DNA, the CDR3 is TGTGCCAGCAGTGTCCCACTAGCGAGTCAGATCTACGAGCAGTACTTC.

The chain combines TRBV11-3 with TRBJ2-2; TRBD2 is a possible D gene (6 bases). In germline, CDR1 is SGHNT, CDR2 YENEEA. Between the trimmed V and J ends, which lost 0 bases and 3 bases, there was a span of 17 bases. There are 18 residues in the CDR3. The CDR3 sequence: CASSLDRWGVEDTGELFF. CDR3 coding DNA: TGTGCCAGCAGCTTAGATCGGTGGGGGGTAGAGGACACCGGGGAGCTGTTTTTT.

The rearrangement uses TRBV4-2 and TRBJ2-3; 12 bases map to TRBD2. CDR3 length equals 16 residues. V was clipped by 1 base and J by 6 bases; unmatched bases: 5. The germline gives CDR1 LGHNA, CDR2 YNFKEQ. The chain's CDR3 is CASSQVLAGGADTQYF. CDR3 DNA: TGTGCCAGCAGCCAAGTACTAGCGGGAGGCGCCGATACGCAGTATTTT.